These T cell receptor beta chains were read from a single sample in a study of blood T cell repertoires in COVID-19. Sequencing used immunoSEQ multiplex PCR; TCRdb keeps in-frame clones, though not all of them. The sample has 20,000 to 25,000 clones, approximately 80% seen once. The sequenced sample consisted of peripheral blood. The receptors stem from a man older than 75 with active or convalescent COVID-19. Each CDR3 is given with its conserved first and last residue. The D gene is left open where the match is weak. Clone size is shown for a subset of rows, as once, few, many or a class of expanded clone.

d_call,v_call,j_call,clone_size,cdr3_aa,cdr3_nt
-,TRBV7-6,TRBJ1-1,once,CASSYGTEAFF,TGTGCCAGCAGCTACGGTACTGAAGCTTTCTTT
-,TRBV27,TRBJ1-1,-,CASSFLQGRVTEAFF,TGTGCCAGCAGTTTCTTACAGGGAAGGGTCACTGAAGCTTTCTTT
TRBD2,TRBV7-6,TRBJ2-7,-,CASSLNVGGIPLEQYF,TGTGCCAGCAGCTTAAATGTGGGAGGGATACCATTGGAGCAGTACTTC
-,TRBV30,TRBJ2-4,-,CAWSVKGIAKNIQYF,TGTGCCTGGAGTGTGAAGGGGATAGCCAAAAACATTCAGTACTTC
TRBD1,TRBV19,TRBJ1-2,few,CASRGTGRYGYTF,TGTGCCAGTAGAGGGACAGGGCGCTATGGCTACACCTTC
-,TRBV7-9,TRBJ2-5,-,CASSILGGETQYF,TGTGCCAGCAGCATACTAGGTGGAGAGACCCAGTACTTC
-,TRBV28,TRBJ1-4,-,CASSFRGTATNEKLFF,TGTGCCAGCAGCTTCAGGGGAACGGCAACTAATGAAAAACTGTTTTTT
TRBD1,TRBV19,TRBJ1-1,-,CASSIEGESGTANTEAFF,TGTGCCAGTAGTATAGAGGGGGAATCCGGGACAGCAAACACTGAAGCTTTCTTT
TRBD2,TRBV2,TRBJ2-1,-,CASGTTYTYNEQFF,TGTGCCAGCGGGACTACTTACACCTACAATGAGCAGTTCTTC
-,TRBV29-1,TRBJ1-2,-,CSVEGSTGTNYGYTF,TGCAGCGTTGAGGGTAGCACAGGGACTAACTATGGCTACACCTTC
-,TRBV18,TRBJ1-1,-,CASSPYSGTEAFF,TGTGCCAGCTCACCTTACTCGGGGACTGAAGCTTTCTTT
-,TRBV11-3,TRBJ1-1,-,CASSFGGNTEAFF,TGTGCCAGCAGCTTCGGAGGGAACACTGAAGCTTTCTTT
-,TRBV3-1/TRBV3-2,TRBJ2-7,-,CASSSSQREQYF,TGTGCCAGCAGCTCCTCGCAGCGCGAGCAGTACTTC
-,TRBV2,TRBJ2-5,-,CASTPEETQYF,TGTGCCAGCACGCCAGAAGAGACCCAGTACTTC
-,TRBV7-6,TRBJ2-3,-,CASSLRLTGSTDTQYF,TGTGCCAGCAGCTTAAGGCTGACGGGAAGCACAGATACGCAGTATTTT
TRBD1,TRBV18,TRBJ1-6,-,CASSPGRQGNNSPLHF,TGTGCCAGCTCACCCGGACGACAGGGGAATAATTCACCCCTCCACTTT
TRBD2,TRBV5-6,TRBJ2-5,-,CASSSISYEGRAQYF,TGTGCCAGCAGCTCGATATCTTATGAGGGGAGGGCCCAGTACTTC
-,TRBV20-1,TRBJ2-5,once,CSAGMVKTQYF,TGCAGTGCTGGCATGGTTAAGACCCAGTACTTC
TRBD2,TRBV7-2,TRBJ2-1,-,CASSRGTSHYNEQFF,TGTGCCAGCAGCCGCGGGACTAGTCACTACAATGAGCAGTTCTTC
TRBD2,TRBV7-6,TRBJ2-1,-,CASSLARAGGYYNEQFF,TGTGCCAGCAGCTTAGCTCGAGCGGGGGGATACTACAATGAGCAGTTCTTC
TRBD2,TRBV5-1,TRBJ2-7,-,CASSNPGTSAHEQYF,TGCGCCAGCAGCAATCCCGGGACTAGCGCCCACGAGCAGTACTTC
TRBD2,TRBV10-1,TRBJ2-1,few,CASSEVSGMDEQFF,TGCGCCAGCAGTGAGGTTAGCGGGATGGATGAGCAGTTCTTC
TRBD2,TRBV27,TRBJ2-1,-,CASSSRPLAGGDNEQFF,TGTGCCAGCAGTTCAAGACCCCTAGCGGGAGGGGACAATGAGCAGTTCTTC
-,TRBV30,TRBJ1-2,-,CAWSVIRGGYTF,TGTGCCTGGAGTGTAATCCGGGGTGGCTACACCTTC
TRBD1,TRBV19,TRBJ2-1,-,CASSIDRQGLKFF,TGTGCCAGTAGTATAGACAGACAGGGTCTCAAGTTCTTC
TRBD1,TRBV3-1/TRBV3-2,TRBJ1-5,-,CASSQDPGQGAPNQPQHF,TGTGCCAGCAGCCAAGATCCGGGACAGGGAGCCCCCAATCAGCCCCAGCATTTT
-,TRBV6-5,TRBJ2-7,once,CASRDTLDYEQYF,TGTGCCAGCAGAGACACACTAGACTACGAGCAGTACTTC
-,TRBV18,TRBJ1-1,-,CASSATGALNTEAFF,TGTGCCAGCTCAGCAACAGGAGCCCTGAACACTGAAGCTTTCTTT
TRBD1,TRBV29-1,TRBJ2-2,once,CSAGTGGNGELFF,TGCAGCGCCGGGACAGGGGGTAACGGGGAGCTGTTTTTT
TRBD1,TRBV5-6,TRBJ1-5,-,CASALRGENQPQHF,TGTGCCAGCGCCCTCAGGGGGGAGAATCAGCCCCAGCATTTT
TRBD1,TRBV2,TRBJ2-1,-,CAGGQGRNEQFF,TGTGCCGGGGGACAGGGGAGAAATGAGCAGTTCTTC
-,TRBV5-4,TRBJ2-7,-,CASSSPARSDHEQYF,TGTGCCAGCAGCTCACCAGCGCGGAGCGATCATGAGCAGTACTTC
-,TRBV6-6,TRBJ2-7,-,CASSYSADSYEQYF,TGTGCCAGCAGTTACTCGGCAGACTCCTACGAGCAGTACTTC
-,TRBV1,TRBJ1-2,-,CTSRPETGPYGYTF,TGCACCAGCAGACCGGAGACGGGTCCCTATGGCTACACCTTC
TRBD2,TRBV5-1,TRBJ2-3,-,CASSLGGLAGGPDTQYF,TGCGCCAGCAGCTTGGGAGGTCTGGCGGGGGGGCCAGATACGCAGTATTTT
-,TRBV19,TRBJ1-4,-,CASSQAQDREKLFF,TGTGCCAGTAGTCAAGCCCAGGATCGTGAAAAACTGTTTTTT
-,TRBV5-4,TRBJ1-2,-,CASSLPDRNPYYGYTF,TGTGCCAGCAGCCTTCCAGACAGGAATCCTTACTATGGCTACACCTTC
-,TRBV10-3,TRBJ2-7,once,CAISRESYEQYF,TGTGCCATCAGTAGGGAGTCCTACGAGCAGTACTTC
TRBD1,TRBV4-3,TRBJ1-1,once,CASSQDPTGGTEAFF,TGCGCCAGCAGCCAAGATCCAACAGGGGGCACTGAAGCTTTCTTT
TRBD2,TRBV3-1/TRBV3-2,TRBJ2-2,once,CASSLAGGPGELFF,TGTGCCAGCAGCCTTGCGGGAGGGCCGGGGGAGCTGTTTTTT
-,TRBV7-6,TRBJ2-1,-,CASSLTGRGSSYNEQFF,TGTGCCAGCAGCTTAACGGGCCGGGGGAGCTCCTACAATGAGCAGTTCTTC
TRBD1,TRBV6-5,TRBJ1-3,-,CASSRTGGAGNTIYF,TGTGCCAGCAGCAGAACAGGGGGCGCTGGAAACACCATATATTTT
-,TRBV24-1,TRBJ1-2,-,CATSEGDIGFGYTF,TGTGCCACCAGTGAGGGGGACATCGGGTTTGGCTACACCTTC
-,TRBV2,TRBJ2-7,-,CASQGVGSYEQYF,TGTGCCAGCCAGGGGGTCGGGAGCTACGAGCAGTACTTC
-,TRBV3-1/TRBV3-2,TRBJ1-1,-,CASSEGSLTAFF,TGTGCCAGCAGCGAAGGATCCCTGACTGCTTTCTTT
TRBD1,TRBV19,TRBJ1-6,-,CASSPDRDPPLHF,TGTGCCAGTAGTCCGGACAGGGATCCACCCCTCCACTTT